These 20 T cell receptor beta chains originate from one sample sequenced in a study of STAT3 mutations in large granular lymphocyte leukemia (dated by TCRdb to about 2019). The antigens for these receptors are not known. Findings and caveats that apply to the study as a whole: All T-LGLL patients had at least one immunodominant TCRbeta clonotype, and roughly half had multiple immunodominant subclonotypes.

The library was prepared using the immunoSEQ multiplex PCR assay. This immuneACCESS table, as held by TCRdb, lists in-frame sequences with V and J called but not all clones. Of the missing ones, under half trace to an unresolved V gene in checked studies; the others have no known cause. The sample includes roughly 10,000 clones, with 87% observed a single time. The ten most abundant clones make up about 27% of the sample. Sequencing input: peripheral blood mononuclear cells. All receptors derive from a man aged 60 to 75 with T-cell large granular lymphocyte leukemia. Some clones in this sample may be carry-over from other donors' samples. The age is the age at diagnosis.

This clone was observed a single time. The chain uses TRBV9 and TRBJ2-3, with a weak D call TRBD1 (5 bases). With 4 bases removed from V and 4 bases from J, the gap between germline ends came to 19 bases. The CDR3 is 16 residues long. Germline V gene data show CDR1 as SGDLS and CDR2 as YYNGEE. CDR3 sequence (DNA): TGTGCCAGCAGCCCTTCCCCAGGGCTCAGCGCAGATACGCAGTATTTT. It specifies CASSPSPGLSADTQYF. Full variable domain (rest looked up from reference TRBV9 and TRBJ2-3): DSGVTQTPKHLITATGQRVTLRCSPRSGDLSVYWYQQSLDQGLQFLIQYYNGEERAKGNILERFSAQQFPDLHSELNLSSLELGDSALYFCASSPSPGLSADTQYFGPGTRLTVL.

The J gene is TRBJ2-7, the V gene TRBV18; D gene uncertain. This CDR3 is built from 15 residues. Germline V gene sequence: CDR1 KGHSH, CDR2 LQKENI. V was trimmed by 1 base and J by 0 bases, leaving 10 bases between them. The CDR3 region is CASSPRRVNSYEQYF. The DNA for the CDR3 is TGTGCCAGCTCACCACGTCGCGTGAACTCCTACGAGCAGTACTTC.

The V and J genes are TRBV12-5 and TRBJ1-5; D gene uncertain. The CDR3 consists of 13 residues. From germline, CDR1 is LGHNT and CDR2 FRNRAP. V lost 7 bases to trimming and J lost 6 bases, with 13 bases between them. DNA of the CDR3: TGTGCTAGTGCCATGGACGAGGGTCAGCCCCAGCATTTT. Amino acids: CASAMDEGQPQHF.

This clone was counted only a few times. This chain joins TRBV25-1 and TRBJ2-5; possibly TRBD2 for D (6 bases). Trimming left V 2 bases short and J 3 bases short, with 10 bases between. Germline CDR1 is MGHDK and CDR2 is SYGVNS. This CDR3 region has 14 residues. The CDR3 loop is CASSELWGEETQYF. Here the CDR3 DNA reads TGTGCCAGCAGTGAACTTTGGGGGGAAGAGACCCAGTACTTC. The variable domain in full, with the rest retrieved from reference TRBV25-1 and TRBJ2-5, is EADIYQTPRYLVIGTGKKITLECSQTMGHDKMYWYQQDPGMELHLIHYSYGVNSTEKGDLSSESTVSRIRTEHFPLTLESARPSHTSQYLCASSELWGEETQYFGPGTRLLVL.

The rearrangement joins TRBV5-1 to TRBJ2-7, with TRBD1 matching over 7 bases. Germline CDR1 reads SGHRS; CDR2 reads YFSETQ. V lost 1 base, J lost 0 bases, and 16 bases stayed unmatched. There are 19 residues in the CDR3. CDR3 sequence reads: CASSLPLDRVGSSSYEQYF. The CDR3 DNA reads TGCGCCAGCAGCTTGCCCCTCGACAGGGTCGGTTCGAGCTCCTACGAGCAGTACTTC. Supplemented by reference TRBV5-1 and TRBJ2-7, the full variable domain reads KAGVTQTPRYLIKTRGQQVTLSCSPISGHRSVSWYQQTPGQGLQFLFEYFSETQRNKGNFPGRFSGRQFSNSRSEMNVSTLELGDSALYLCASSLPLDRVGSSSYEQYFGPGTRLTVT.

This clone has only one observation. This chain connects TRBV28 to TRBJ2-4, with 7 positions matching TRBD2. The CDR3 has 14 amino acids. CDR1 MDHEN and CDR2 SYDVKM come from the germline V gene. J was trimmed by 7 bases and V by 7 bases; bases with no gene match: 10. The CDR3 DNA follows: TGTGCCAGCACCATCCCGGGACTATTGAACATTCAGTACTTC. Amino acid sequence: CASTIPGLLNIQYF.

V and J are TRBV27 and TRBJ2-7; 7 bases fit TRBD2. V lost 6 bases and J lost 2; bases outside the gene matches: 10. The germline gives CDR1 MNHEY, CDR2 SMNVEV (reference sequence). CDR3 length: 15 amino acids. The CDR3: CASRSHRGEAYEQYF. CDR3 coding DNA: TGTGCCAGCAGATCCCACCGGGGGGAAGCCTACGAGCAGTACTTC.

The V and J genes are TRBV25-1 and TRBJ1-2; no clear D. In germline, CDR1 is MGHDK, CDR2 SYGVNS. The V and J ends lost 2 bases and 7 bases respectively, with 11 bases between them. This CDR3 spans 13 amino acids. CDR3 sequence reads: CASSENSGGGYTF. The CDR3, as DNA: TGTGCCAGCAGTGAAAACAGCGGCGGTGGCTACACCTTC.

J is TRBJ2-7 and V is TRBV5-1; D unresolved. The germline V gene encodes CDR1 SGHRS and CDR2 YFSETQ. This CDR3 has 13 amino acids. Trimming shortened V by 1 base and J by 1 base, and 6 bases separated the two germline ends. The CDR3 reads CASSLSWSYEQYF. CDR3 coding DNA: TGCGCCAGCAGCTTGAGTTGGTCCTACGAGCAGTACTTC.

This sequence joins TRBV27 and TRBJ2-6, with 7 bases lining up with TRBD1. Trimming removed 8 bases from V and 4 bases from J; junction bases left unmatched: 11. The CDR3 covers 16 residues. Looked up from germline, CDR1 is MNHEY and CDR2 is SMNVEV (reference sequence). The CDR3 DNA reads TGTGCCAGCGAAGGGACAGCCCTTGCCGGGGCCAACGTCCTGACTTTC. It is translated as CASEGTALAGANVLTF. Full variable domain (remainder filled in from reference TRBV27 and TRBJ2-6): EAQVTQNPRYLITVTGKKLTVTCSQNMNHEYMSWYRQDPGLGLRQIYYSMNVEVTDKGDVPEGYKVSRKEKRNFPLILESPSPNQTSLYFCASEGTALAGANVLTFGAGSRLTVL.

V gene TRBV7-2 combines with J gene TRBJ2-2, with unresolved D. In germline, CDR1 is SGHTA, CDR2 FQGNSA. The CDR3 has 16 residues. The ends were cut back, 2 bases at V and 1 base at J, with 11 bases in the middle. The CDR3 sequence: CASSLQPSRNTGELFF. DNA of the CDR3: TGTGCCAGCAGCTTACAGCCGTCGCGGAACACCGGGGAGCTGTTTTTT.

The CDR3, as DNA: TGCGCCAGCAGCTTACAGGGGAACACTGAAGCTTTCTTT. Its translation is CASSLQGNTEAFF. V usage is TRBV5-1 and J usage is TRBJ1-1, with D perhaps matching TRBD1 (6 bases). Trimming stripped 2 bases from V and 1 base from J, with 6 bases between. CDR1 and CDR2 from the germline V gene are SGHRS and YFSETQ. The CDR3 has 13 amino acids.

The rearrangement links TRBV5-1 to TRBJ1-1; possibly TRBD1 for D (5 bases). The CDR3 covers 15 residues. The germline gives CDR1 SGHRS, CDR2 YFSETQ. V lost 2 bases and J lost 3, with 14 bases in between. In nucleotides, the CDR3 is TGCGCCAGCAGCTTCTATGGGGGATCGGACACTGAAGCTTTCTTT. Amino acid sequence: CASSFYGGSDTEAFF.

This clone was observed a single time. The chain recombines TRBV10-3 with TRBJ1-5; D is undetermined. The CDR3 sequence is 14 residues long. Deletions cut 0 bases from V and 4 bases from J, with 7 bases between. From germline, CDR1 is ENHRY and CDR2 SYGVKD. CDR3: CAISESRSNQPQHF. CDR3 DNA: TGTGCCATCAGTGAGTCACGGAGTAATCAGCCCCAGCATTTT.

V is TRBV30 and J is TRBJ2-2; a possible D gene is TRBD2 (5 bases). There are 15 residues in the CDR3. The germline V and J ends were trimmed by 0 bases and 7 bases, with 15 bases remaining between them. Germline V CDR1 and CDR2: GTSNPN, SVGIG (reference sequence). The CDR3 region is CAWSVHPVRGGELFF. For the CDR3, the DNA is TGTGCCTGGAGTGTACATCCGGTACGGGGCGGGGAGCTGTTTTTT.

This chain connects TRBV29-1 to TRBJ2-7; tentatively, D is TRBD1 (5 bases). The CDR3 is 15 residues long. V lost 5 bases and J lost 0, with 17 bases in between. Germline CDR1 reads SQVTM; CDR2 reads ANQGSEA. In DNA form, the CDR3 reads TGCAGCGTTAAGGGGAACCCTAGTAGCTCCTACGAGCAGTACTTC. Translating it yields CSVKGNPSSSYEQYF.

Comment on this clone: Germline is not matched at one junction end, which may reflect a read error. The chain couples TRBV4-1 to TRBJ2-7, with 7 bases matching TRBD2. The CDR3 totals 12 residues. Germline V gives CDR1 MGHRA, CDR2 YSYEKL. The CDR3 protein is CASSQEGGKMDF. The CDR3 DNA follows: TGCGCCAGCAGCCAAGAGGGGGGGAAGATGGACTTC.

The chain carries TRBV7-2 and TRBJ2-7, with D possibly TRBD2 on 6 matching bases. Germline V CDR1 and CDR2: SGHTA, FQGNSA. Trimming stripped 5 bases from V and 7 bases from J, with 18 bases between. The CDR3 has 14 amino acids. CDR3 coding DNA: TGTGCCAGCAGCGCGCCGGGCCCCCGGGGGGAGCAGTACTTC. Its protein product is CASSAPGPRGEQYF.

This rearrangement joins TRBV29-1 to TRBJ2-1; unclear D gene. In germline, CDR1 is SQVTM, CDR2 ANQGSEA. Trimming left V 6 bases short and J 4 bases short, with 19 bases between. This CDR3 region has 15 residues. This chain's CDR3 is CSVRTQLGEYNEQFF. The CDR3 region has the DNA TGCAGCGTCCGGACGCAGCTTGGGGAATACAATGAGCAGTTCTTC.

The V and J genes are TRBV7-9 and TRBJ2-4, with 8 bases identical to TRBD2. The germline gives CDR1 SEHNR, CDR2 FQNEAQ (reference sequence). V shed 4 bases, J shed 1 base, and the junction held 9 bases outside the gene matches. The CDR3 totals 17 residues. As DNA, the CDR3 is TGTGCCAGCAGCTCAGAATGGGGACTAGGGGCCAAAAACATTCAGTACTTC. As protein: CASSSEWGLGAKNIQYF.